These 32 T cell receptor beta chains came from one sample sequenced in a study of T cell responses to AZD1222 COVID-19 vaccine. Sequencing used immunoSEQ multiplex PCR; TCRdb keeps in-frame clones, though not all of them. The table includes about 110,000 clones, approximately 89% detected once. Sample: peripheral blood, taken on day 0 of MenACWY control vaccination. These receptor sequences come from an adult in good health.

V is TRBV9 and J is TRBJ1-2; D might be TRBD1 (5 bases). CDR3 length: 12 amino acids. Germline V lookup: CDR1 SGDLS, CDR2 YYNGEE. V was trimmed by 4 bases and J by 8 bases, leaving 12 bases between them. CDR3 coding DNA: TGTGCCAGCAGCAACCCGGGACCAGGCTACACCTTC. This sequence encodes CASSNPGPGYTF.

The chain is built from TRBV11-2 and TRBJ1-1, with D possibly matching TRBD1 (5 bases). This CDR3 has 14 residues. Germline CDR1 SGHAT, CDR2 FQNNGV. The V and J ends lost 3 bases and 4 bases respectively, with 12 bases between them. CDR3 in DNA: TGTGCCAGCAGCTTCCCGCCGGGACTCACTGAAGCTTTCTTT. Protein: CASSFPPGLTEAFF.

V usage is TRBV11-1 and J usage is TRBJ1-1, with D possibly being TRBD1 (6 bases). CDR1 SGHAT and CDR2 FQDESV come from the germline V gene (reference sequence). The CDR3 runs to 13 residues. Trimming took off 4 bases at V and 6 bases at J, with 12 bases between the two ends. The DNA for the CDR3 is TGTGCCAGCAGCTCACAGGGTGGGGCTGAAGCTTTCTTT. Protein product: CASSSQGGAEAFF.

This chain joins TRBV6-5 and TRBJ2-2; 9 nucleotides align to TRBD1. This CDR3 is built from 16 residues. Germline assignment: CDR1 MNHEY and CDR2 SVGAGI. Losses at the gene ends were 0 bases for V and 4 bases for J; bases not matched to a gene: 3. The CDR3 DNA reads TGTGCCAGCAGTTACTCTTACAGGGGGCTCACCGGGGAGCTGTTTTTT. Protein sequence: CASSYSYRGLTGELFF.

This clone showed up just once. J is TRBJ2-1 and V is TRBV4-3; 9 bases are a match to TRBD1. The CDR3 consists of 15 residues. Germline values: CDR1 LGHNA, CDR2 YSLEER. J gave up 6 bases and V 4 bases, and 7 bases lay outside the gene matches. The CDR3 nucleotides read TGCGCCAGCAGCCGAGGGACAGGGAATTCCAATGAGCAGTTCTTC. It translates to CASSRGTGNSNEQFF.

CDR3 sequence (DNA): TGTGCCAGCAGCCTCAGGGGTTCGGGGGCCAACGTCCTGACTTTC. Protein: CASSLRGSGANVLTF. This sequence joins TRBV3-1 (or the pseudogene TRBV3-2) and TRBJ2-6; D possibly corresponds to TRBD1 (6 bases). The V gene's germline CDR1 is LGHDT and CDR2 YNNKEL (reference sequence). The CDR3 loop spans 15 amino acids. Trimming left V 4 bases short and J 4 bases short, with 11 bases between.

The chain joins TRBV19 to TRBJ2-7; D call uncertain. This CDR3 contains 13 residues. V dropped 5 bases and J dropped 1 base, with 9 bases sitting between them. Germline V CDR1 and CDR2: LNHDA, SQIVND (reference sequence). The CDR3 protein is CASSSEQSYEQYF. DNA for the CDR3: TGTGCCAGTAGTTCGGAACAGTCCTACGAGCAGTACTTC.

This rearrangement joins TRBV10-2 to TRBJ1-5, with D unresolved. CDR3 size: 15 residues. The germline V gene encodes CDR1 WSHSY and CDR2 SAAADI. V was shortened by 5 bases and J by 1 base, with 12 bases between the two germline ends. The CDR3 DNA sequence: TGCGCCAGCAGTTGGGCGGGAGACAGCAATCAGCCCCAGCATTTT. Translation gives CASSWAGDSNQPQHF.

A single count supports this clone. The chain links TRBV28 to TRBJ1-2, with 7 bases identical to TRBD1. The CDR3 runs to 13 residues. V lost 3 bases and J lost 4; bases outside the gene matches: 2. CDR1 is MDHEN and CDR2 is SYDVKM in the germline V gene. CDR3 region: CASSFEGAYGYTF. The CDR3 DNA sequence: TGTGCCAGCAGTTTCGAGGGGGCCTATGGCTACACCTTC.

This clone was seen once. The J gene is TRBJ2-2, the V gene TRBV12-3 or TRBV12-4; possibly TRBD1 for D (5 bases). Trimming left V 4 bases short and J 4 bases short, with 7 bases between. CDR3 length: 13 amino acids. CDR3 amino acids: CASSWQGTGELFF. The DNA of the CDR3 is TGTGCCAGCAGTTGGCAGGGCACCGGGGAGCTGTTTTTT.

The CDR3 reads CASSSRTRISYEQYF. For the CDR3, the DNA is TGTGCCAGCAGCTCTAGGACACGTATCTCCTACGAGCAGTACTTC. The chain links TRBV6-5 to TRBJ2-7; a weak D match, TRBD1 (5 bases). CDR3 length: 15 amino acids. Trimming left V 6 bases short and J 0 bases short, with 15 bases between. Germline V gene data show CDR1 as MNHEY and CDR2 as SVGAGI.

The CDR3 nucleotides are TGTGCCAGTAGTGTCGGGACCCTAAGGAACGAGCAGTACTTC. It is translated as CASSVGTLRNEQYF. The chain combines TRBV19 with TRBJ2-7; D may match TRBD1 or TRBD2 (5 bases each). Deletions cut 5 bases from V and 5 bases from J, with 16 bases between. This CDR3 contains 14 residues. CDR1 and CDR2 from the germline V gene are LNHDA and SQIVND (reference sequence).

The V call is TRBV11-3, the J call TRBJ2-1; TRBD2 matches at 15 bases. J gave up 3 bases and V 1 base, and 7 bases lay outside the gene matches. CDR3 length: 19 amino acids. Germline V CDR1 and CDR2: SGHNT, YENEEA. This chain's CDR3 is CASSLGWTSGGADYNEQFF. CDR3 in DNA: TGTGCCAGCAGCTTAGGGTGGACTAGCGGGGGGGCCGACTACAATGAGCAGTTCTTC.

The chain combines TRBV4-2 with TRBJ1-6; no clear D. This CDR3 is 15 amino acids long. Germline V gives CDR1 LGHNA, CDR2 YNFKEQ. The germline V and J ends were trimmed by 0 bases and 7 bases, with 10 bases remaining between them. In nucleotides, the CDR3 is TGTGCCAGCAGCCAAGATTACGGAGACAATTCACCCCTCCACTTT. Amino acids: CASSQDYGDNSPLHF.

V usage is TRBV4-3 and J usage is TRBJ1-5; D not resolved. The length of the CDR3 is 13 residues. The germline V and J ends were trimmed by 1 base and 4 bases, with 5 bases remaining between them. CDR1 and CDR2 (germline): LGHNA, YSLEER. The CDR3 coding sequence is TGCGCCAGCAGCCAAGGTGGGAATCAGCCCCAGCATTTT. Translation: CASSQGGNQPQHF.

The chain joins TRBV16 to TRBJ1-1; D remains unclear. This CDR3 has 14 residues. Trimming removed 2 bases at V and 3 bases at J, with 10 bases between. Germline CDR1 KGHSY, CDR2 FQNENV. The CDR3 DNA sequence: TGTGCCAGCAGCCAAGCGGGCAGAGACACTGAAGCTTTCTTT. As protein: CASSQAGRDTEAFF.

The chain carries TRBV7-8 and TRBJ2-5; 9 bases are a match to TRBD2. The ends lost 0 bases at V and 3 bases at J; junction bases unmatched: 11. Germline CDR1 SGHVS, CDR2 FQNEAQ. CDR3 length: 18 amino acids. The CDR3 bases are TGTGCCAGCAGCTTAGCGCTGGGCGGGGGGGGCGCCAAAGAGACCCAGTACTTC. It specifies CASSLALGGGGAKETQYF.

The chain combines TRBV10-2 with TRBJ2-7; D may be TRBD2 (5 bases). The length of the CDR3 is 17 residues. Germline V gene data show CDR1 as WSHSY and CDR2 as SAAADI. V was pared by 0 bases and J by 0 bases, with 15 bases between. The CDR3 DNA is TGCGCCAGCAGTGAGTCCGGACTGCTTCGAAGCTCCTACGAGCAGTACTTC. Translating gives CASSESGLLRSSYEQYF.

The rearrangement joins TRBV27 to TRBJ2-6; D is ambiguous. Germline CDR1 is MNHEY and CDR2 is SMNVEV (reference sequence). The CDR3 has 14 amino acids. Trimming stripped 5 bases from V and 0 bases from J, with 5 bases between. The CDR3 DNA follows: TGTGCCAGCAGTCTCAGCTCTGGGGCCAACGTCCTGACTTTC. Its protein product is CASSLSSGANVLTF.

The chain joins TRBV5-4 to TRBJ1-6; maybe TRBD1 (6 bases). Trimming took 4 bases from V and 7 from J, leaving 18 bases between them. Germline V lookup: CDR1 SGHNT, CDR2 YYREEE (reference sequence). The CDR3 has 16 residues. The DNA of the CDR3 is TGTGCCAGCAGCCTCTCGGGACATACAACAAATTCACCCCTCCACTTT. The encoded protein is CASSLSGHTTNSPLHF.

V gene TRBV6-4 combines with J gene TRBJ1-2; 10 bases map to TRBD1. V trimming: 3 bases; J trimming: 6 bases; junction bases outside the gene matches: 1. Germline V gene sequence: CDR1 MRHNA, CDR2 SNTAGT. This CDR3 is 13 amino acids long. The CDR3 DNA sequence: TGTGCCAGCAGTGAGACAGGGGGCCATGGCTACACCTTC. It translates to CASSETGGHGYTF.

J is TRBJ2-7 and V is TRBV27; 9 bases line up with TRBD2. The CDR3 sequence is 15 residues long. The J segment lost 5 bases and the V segment lost 4 bases, leaving 9 bases of the junction unmatched. Germline CDR1 is MNHEY and CDR2 is SMNVEV (reference sequence). Written as DNA, the CDR3 is TGTGCCAGCAGTTATGCGGGGGGGGCCGTTGACGAGCAGTACTTC. It codes for CASSYAGGAVDEQYF.

The chain carries TRBV14 and TRBJ2-2; D unresolved. V lost 2 bases, J lost 8 bases, and 9 bases lay in between. This CDR3 contains 13 residues. Germline values: CDR1 SGHDN, CDR2 FVKESK. CDR3: CASSQYLAGELFF. The CDR3 DNA reads TGTGCCAGCAGCCAATACCTGGCTGGGGAGCTGTTTTTT. The entire variable domain, with the rest obtained from reference TRBV14 and TRBJ2-2, is as follows: EAGVTQFPSHSVIEKGQTVTLRCDPISGHDNLYWYRRVMGKEIKFLLHFVKESKQDESGMPNNRFLAERTGGTYSTLKVQPAELEDSGVYFCASSQYLAGELFFGEGSRLTVL.

The gene calls are TRBV10-1 and TRBJ2-1; a possible D gene is TRBD1 (6 bases). V dropped 9 bases and J dropped 5 bases, with 14 bases sitting between them. Germline lookup yields CDR1 WNHNN and CDR2 SYGVQD (reference sequence). There are 13 residues in the CDR3. The DNA of the CDR3 is TGCGCCAGTAATGGGGACACCGACAATGAGCAGTTCTTC. Protein: CASNGDTDNEQFF.

V and J are TRBV19 and TRBJ2-1; D gene ambiguous. Trimming pared 1 base from V and 8 bases from J, leaving 9 bases between. The V gene's germline CDR1 is LNHDA and CDR2 SQIVND (reference sequence). This CDR3 comprises 13 residues. The CDR3 DNA reads TGTGCCAGTAGTATAGTTCCGGGTTATGAGCAGTTCTTC. Protein: CASSIVPGYEQFF.

The V and J genes are TRBV7-2 and TRBJ2-2; D unclear. Between the trimmed V and J ends, which lost 6 bases and 0 bases, there was a span of 14 bases. The CDR3 consists of 16 residues. Germline CDR1 is SGHTA and CDR2 is FQGNSA. Here the CDR3 reads CASSSGVQSNTGELFF. Here the CDR3 DNA reads TGTGCCAGCAGTTCAGGCGTACAGTCGAACACCGGGGAGCTGTTTTTT.

The chain combines TRBV15 with TRBJ1-3, with D possibly matching TRBD1 (5 bases). Germline V gives CDR1 LNHNV, CDR2 YYDKDF (reference sequence). Trimming shortened V by 5 bases and J by 0 bases, and 8 bases separated the two germline ends. The CDR3 runs 14 residues. The CDR3 here is CATSPDNSGNTIYF. CDR3 sequence (DNA): TGTGCCACCAGCCCGGACAACTCTGGAAACACCATATATTTT.

The chain employs TRBV15 and TRBJ1-3; D call uncertain. Per the germline V gene, CDR1 is LNHNV and CDR2 is YYDKDF (reference sequence). V lost 4 bases and J 7 bases, leaving 14 bases between the germline ends. The CDR3 covers 14 residues. The CDR3 loop reads CATSTPGRGNTIYF. The CDR3 DNA sequence: TGTGCCACCAGCACGCCCGGGCGAGGCAACACCATATATTTT.

The CDR3 DNA reads TGTGCCAGCAGAGACAGGGGGCCCAATCAGCCCCAGCATTTT. It codes for CASRDRGPNQPQHF. This rearrangement joins TRBV7-2 to TRBJ1-5; 10 bases align to TRBD1. This CDR3 has 14 amino acids. From germline, CDR1 is SGHTA and CDR2 FQGNSA. Trimming removed 6 bases from V and 3 bases from J; junction bases left unmatched: 2.

The CDR3 DNA reads as TGCGCCAGCAGCCCTGCCCCCGGGACTAACATTCAGTACTTC. Translation: CASSPAPGTNIQYF. The chain combines TRBV4-1 with TRBJ2-4, with D possibly TRBD2 on 6 matching bases. Germline CDR1 reads MGHRA; CDR2 reads YSYEKL. This CDR3 spans 14 amino acids. Trimming removed 4 bases at V and 7 bases at J, with 14 bases between.

Only one count was recorded for this clone. This chain joins TRBV3-1 (or the pseudogene TRBV3-2) and TRBJ1-2, with D perhaps matching TRBD1 (5 bases). The CDR3 has 13 amino acids. Looked up from germline, CDR1 is LGHDT and CDR2 is YNNKEL (reference sequence). The V and J ends lost 1 base and 4 bases respectively, with 7 bases between them. CDR3 protein: CASSQAGPYGYTF. CDR3 in DNA: TGTGCCAGCAGCCAAGCGGGACCCTATGGCTACACCTTC.

This chain connects TRBV28 to TRBJ2-3, with D perhaps TRBD2 (7 bases). Germline loops: CDR1 MDHEN, CDR2 SYDVKM. Trimming took off 8 bases at V and 4 bases at J, with 16 bases between the two ends. This CDR3 is 14 amino acids long. CDR3: CASATAGAPDTQYF. In nucleotides, the CDR3 is TGTGCCAGCGCCACTGCGGGGGCCCCAGATACGCAGTATTTT.